This T cell receptor (beta chain) comes out of a study of T cells after yellow fever vaccination (dated by TCRdb to the late 2010s). Turning to the overall study: Libraries from fractions with low cell numbers were prepared with the SMART-Seq v4 Ultra Low Input RNA kit. To follow T-cell clones before and after primary and booster YFV17D yellow fever vaccination, bulk TCR alpha and beta repertoires were sequenced over time. Two healthy male donors, one aged 18 to 30 and one aged 30 to 40 years, were included in the cohort. Blood was collected at multiple timepoints before and after primary and secondary immunization, and bulk PBMC replicates and cell subsets were isolated.

As to this clonotype: No antigen is known for it. Base qualities are not at hand, and no much larger clone is one base apart.

TCR cDNA was made using 5'RACE template switching, a step that added a universal primer site and unique molecular identifiers. Priming for cDNA synthesis came from both the TCR alpha and TCR beta constant segments. Library amplification involved two PCR steps, and the second step added sample barcodes and sequencing adapters. Sequencing of libraries was done on Illumina HiSeq 2500 (2x100 bp) or NovaSeq (2x150 bp). The authors' pipeline ran thus. Reads were demultiplexed and collapsed into UMI consensus sequences with MIGEC, and V(D)J alignment was performed with MiXCR. Vaccine-responding clonotypes were defined with edgeR using replicate PBMC samples, requiring FDR below 0.01 and a log2 fold change above 5 up to day 15. Bulk clonotypes were assigned CD4 or CD8 identity according to which sequenced CD4 or CD8 repertoire held them at higher abundance. The raw public reads went through TCRdb reprocessing: fastp at Q25, MiXCR clone calling, in-frame beta chains kept. Entries are consolidated by CDR3 protein sequence, retaining the most common genes and DNA. The V and J calls shown here were made by TCRdb, not taken from the authors' results. Counted in this sample were approximately 550,000 distinct CDR3 sequences; around an eighth of them appeared once. The top ten clonotypes cover 11% to 15% of the sample.

Per the publication, the treatment or condition label means: live attenuated yellow fever vaccine strain. At every blood-draw timepoint, two biological replicates of bulk PBMCs were collected. A standard Ficoll-Paque protocol was used to isolate PBMCs from peripheral blood. TriZol was used to extract RNA from bulk PBMCs, CD4 and CD8 fractions, and dextramer-positive and dextramer-negative fractions. Overall study outcomes, separate from this receptor: A small fraction of clonotypes appeared in both the CD4 and CD8 compartments, likely as a result of convergent recombination. Because the study included only a couple of donors, the extent to which the findings can be generalized is limited. Compared with the primary T-cell response, the secondary T-cell response was weaker but faster, peaking on day 5 rather than day 15. FACS-sorted repertoires could contain abundant contaminating clonotypes from the bulk population, so computational filtering was required. Most clones expanded after primary vaccination were re-detected after the booster (around 96% of CD4 and around 88% of CD8), suggesting broad memory maintenance.

This sequence originates from a man under 40 who received the YFV17D yellow fever vaccine. Sequencing was performed on PBMCs, taken on the day of the yellow fever booster vaccination.

The DNA sequence is given as TGTGCCAGCAGCTCCGGCGCAGCAGGGGGGCAGTACTTC. It translates to CASSSGAAGGQYF. This receptor chain uses TRBV5-6 and TRBJ2-7, and TRBD1 aligns with 7 junction nucleotides. Including the terminal cysteine and phenylalanine, the CDR3 comprises 13 residues. Solely the CDR3 DNA is kept, with 39 bases framed from the first base. Clipping removes 3 bases from V and 9 bases from J, with 9 as the unmatched junction base count. The germline V gene supplies CDR1 SGHDT and CDR2 YYEEEE. Supplemented by the reference TRBV5-6 and TRBJ2-7 proteins around the CDR3, the complete variable domain is DAGVTQSPTHLIKTRGQQVTLRCSPKSGHDTVSWYQQALGQGPQFIFQYYEEEERQRGNFPDRFSGHQFPNYSSELNVNALLLGDSALYLCASSSGAAGGQYFGPGTRLTVT.